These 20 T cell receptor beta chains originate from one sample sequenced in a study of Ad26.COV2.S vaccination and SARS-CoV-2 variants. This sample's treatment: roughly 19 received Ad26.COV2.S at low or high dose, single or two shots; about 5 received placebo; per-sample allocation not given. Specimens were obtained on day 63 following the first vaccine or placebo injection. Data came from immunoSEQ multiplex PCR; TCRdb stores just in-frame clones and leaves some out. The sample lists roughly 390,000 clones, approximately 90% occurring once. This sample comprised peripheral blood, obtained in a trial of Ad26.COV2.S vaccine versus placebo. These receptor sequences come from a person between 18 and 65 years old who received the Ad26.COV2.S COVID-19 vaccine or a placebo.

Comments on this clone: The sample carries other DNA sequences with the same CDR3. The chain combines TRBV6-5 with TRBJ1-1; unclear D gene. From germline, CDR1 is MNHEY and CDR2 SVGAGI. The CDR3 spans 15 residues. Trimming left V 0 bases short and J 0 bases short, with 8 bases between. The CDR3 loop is CASSYSRGLNTEAFF. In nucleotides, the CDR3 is TGTGCCAGCAGTTACTCCCGCGGTTTGAACACTGAAGCTTTCTTT.

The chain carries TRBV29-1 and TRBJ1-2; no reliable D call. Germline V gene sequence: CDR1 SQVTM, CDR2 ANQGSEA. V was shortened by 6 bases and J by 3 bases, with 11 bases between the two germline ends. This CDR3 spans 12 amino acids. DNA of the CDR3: TGCAGCGTCGGTGGTAGTTACTATGGCTACACCTTC. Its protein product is CSVGGSYYGYTF.

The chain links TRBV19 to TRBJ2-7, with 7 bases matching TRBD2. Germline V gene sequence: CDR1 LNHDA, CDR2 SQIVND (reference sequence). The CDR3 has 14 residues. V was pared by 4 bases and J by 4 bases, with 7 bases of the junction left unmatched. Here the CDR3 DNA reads TGTGCCAGTAGTAGCCGGGACTACGGATACGAGCAGTACTTC. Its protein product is CASSSRDYGYEQYF.

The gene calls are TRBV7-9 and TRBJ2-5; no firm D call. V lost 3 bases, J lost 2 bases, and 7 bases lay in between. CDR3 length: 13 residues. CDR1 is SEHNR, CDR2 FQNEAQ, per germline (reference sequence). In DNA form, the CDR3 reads TGTGCCAGCAGCTTTTGGCCACAAGAGACCCAGTACTTC. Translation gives CASSFWPQETQYF.

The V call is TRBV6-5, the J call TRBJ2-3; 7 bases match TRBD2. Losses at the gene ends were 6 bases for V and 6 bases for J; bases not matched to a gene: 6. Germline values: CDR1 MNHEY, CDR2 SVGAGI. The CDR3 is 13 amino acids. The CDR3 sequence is CASRMGGDDTQYF. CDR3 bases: TGTGCCAGCAGGATGGGGGGGGATGATACGCAGTATTTT.

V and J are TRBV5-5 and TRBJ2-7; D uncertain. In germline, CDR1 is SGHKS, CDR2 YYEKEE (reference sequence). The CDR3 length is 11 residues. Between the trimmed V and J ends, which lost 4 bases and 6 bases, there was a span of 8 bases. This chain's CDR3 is CASSLPGEQYF. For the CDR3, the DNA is TGTGCCAGCAGCCTGCCCGGCGAGCAGTACTTC.

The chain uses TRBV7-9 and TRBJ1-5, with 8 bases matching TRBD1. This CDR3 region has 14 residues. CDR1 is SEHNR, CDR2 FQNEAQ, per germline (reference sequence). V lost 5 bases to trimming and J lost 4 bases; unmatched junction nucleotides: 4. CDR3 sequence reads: CASSPDRANQPQHF. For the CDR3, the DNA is TGTGCCAGCAGCCCGGACAGGGCAAATCAGCCCCAGCATTTT.

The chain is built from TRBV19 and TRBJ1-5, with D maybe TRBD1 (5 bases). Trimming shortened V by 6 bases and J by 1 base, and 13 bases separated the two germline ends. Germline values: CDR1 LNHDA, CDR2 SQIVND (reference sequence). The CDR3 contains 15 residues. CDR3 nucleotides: TGTGCCAGTAGCAGAGACAGAGGCAGCAATCAGCCCCAGCATTTT. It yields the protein CASSRDRGSNQPQHF.

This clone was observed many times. The CDR3 protein is CATGRHTDTQYF. In DNA form, the CDR3 reads TGTGCCACCGGGAGACACACAGATACGCAGTATTTT. The V call is TRBV15, the J call TRBJ2-3; tentatively, D is TRBD2 (5 bases). This CDR3 comprises 12 residues. Between the trimmed V and J ends, which lost 8 bases and 2 bases, there was a span of 8 bases. Germline values: CDR1 LNHNV, CDR2 YYDKDF (reference sequence).

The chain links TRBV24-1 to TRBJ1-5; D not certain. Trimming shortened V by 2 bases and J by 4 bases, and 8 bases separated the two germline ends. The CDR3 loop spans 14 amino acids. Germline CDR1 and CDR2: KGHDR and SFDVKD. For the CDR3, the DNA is TGTGCCACCAGTGATTCTTCACAGAATCAGCCCCAGCATTTT. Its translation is CATSDSSQNQPQHF.

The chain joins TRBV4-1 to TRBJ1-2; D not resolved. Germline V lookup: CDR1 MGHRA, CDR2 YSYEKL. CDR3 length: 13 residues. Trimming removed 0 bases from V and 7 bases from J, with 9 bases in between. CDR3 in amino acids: CASSQDAQFGYTF. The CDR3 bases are TGCGCCAGCAGCCAAGACGCGCAGTTTGGCTACACCTTC.

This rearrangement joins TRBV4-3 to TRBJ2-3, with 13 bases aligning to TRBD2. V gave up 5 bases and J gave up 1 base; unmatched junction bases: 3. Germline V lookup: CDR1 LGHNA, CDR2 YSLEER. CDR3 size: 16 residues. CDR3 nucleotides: TGCGCCAGCAGCTATGGGACTAGCGGGGGCACAGATACGCAGTATTTT. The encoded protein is CASSYGTSGGTDTQYF.

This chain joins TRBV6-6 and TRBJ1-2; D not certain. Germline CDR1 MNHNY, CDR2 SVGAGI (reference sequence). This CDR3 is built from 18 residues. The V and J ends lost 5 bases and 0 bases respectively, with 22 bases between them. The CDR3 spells CASSPQSGRGFSNYGYTF. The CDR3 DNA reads TGTGCCAGCAGTCCACAGAGCGGGCGGGGTTTTTCTAACTATGGCTACACCTTC.

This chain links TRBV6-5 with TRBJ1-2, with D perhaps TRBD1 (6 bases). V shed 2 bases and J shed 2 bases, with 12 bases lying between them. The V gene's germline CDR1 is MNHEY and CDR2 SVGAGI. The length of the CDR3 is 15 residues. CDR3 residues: CASSYRQESNYGYTF. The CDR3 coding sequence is TGTGCCAGCAGTTACAGACAGGAGTCGAACTATGGCTACACCTTC.

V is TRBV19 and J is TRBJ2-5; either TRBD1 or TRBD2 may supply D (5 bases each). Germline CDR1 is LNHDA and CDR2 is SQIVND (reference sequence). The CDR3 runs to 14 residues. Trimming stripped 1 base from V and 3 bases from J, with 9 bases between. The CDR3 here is CASSIGRGEETQYF. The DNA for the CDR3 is TGTGCCAGTAGTATAGGCCGGGGCGAAGAGACCCAGTACTTC.

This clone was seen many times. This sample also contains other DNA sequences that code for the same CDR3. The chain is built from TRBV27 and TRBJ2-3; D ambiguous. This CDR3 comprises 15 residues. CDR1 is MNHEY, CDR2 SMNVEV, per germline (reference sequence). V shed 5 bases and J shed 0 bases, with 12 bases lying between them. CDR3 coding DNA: TGTGCCAGCAGTCCGTCCTCCACGAGCACAGATACGCAGTATTTT. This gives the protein CASSPSSTSTDTQYF.

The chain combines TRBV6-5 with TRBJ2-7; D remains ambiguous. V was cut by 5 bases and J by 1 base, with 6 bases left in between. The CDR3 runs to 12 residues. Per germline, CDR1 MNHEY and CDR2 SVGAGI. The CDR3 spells CASSQDSYEQYF. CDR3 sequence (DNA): TGTGCCAGCAGTCAGGATTCCTACGAGCAGTACTTC.

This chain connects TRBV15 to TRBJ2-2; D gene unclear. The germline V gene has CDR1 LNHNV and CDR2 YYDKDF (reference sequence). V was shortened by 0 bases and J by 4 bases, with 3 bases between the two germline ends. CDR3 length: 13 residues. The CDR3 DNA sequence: TGTGCCACCAGCAGAGATGCCACCGGGGAGCTGTTTTTT. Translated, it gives CATSRDATGELFF. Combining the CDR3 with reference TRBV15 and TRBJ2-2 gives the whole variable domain DAMVIQNPRYQVTQFGKPVTLSCSQTLNHNVMYWYQQKSSQAPKLLFHYYDKDFNNEADTPDNFQSRRPNTSFCFLDIRSPGLGDTAMYLCATSRDATGELFFGEGSRLTVL.

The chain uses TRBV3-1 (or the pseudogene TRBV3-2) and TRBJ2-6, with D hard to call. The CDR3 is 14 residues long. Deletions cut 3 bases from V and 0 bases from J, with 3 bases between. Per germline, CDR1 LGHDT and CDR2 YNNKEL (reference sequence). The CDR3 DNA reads TGTGCCAGCAGCCAGCTCTCTGGGGCCAACGTCCTGACTTTC. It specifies CASSQLSGANVLTF.

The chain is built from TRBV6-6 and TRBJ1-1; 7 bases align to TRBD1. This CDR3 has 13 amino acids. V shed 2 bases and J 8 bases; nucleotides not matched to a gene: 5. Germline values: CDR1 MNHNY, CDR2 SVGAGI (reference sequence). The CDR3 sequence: CASSYMGQTEAFF. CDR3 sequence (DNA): TGTGCCAGCAGTTACATGGGACAGACCGAAGCTTTCTTT.